This passage covers 28 T cell receptor beta chains from one sample sequenced in a study of OX40 agonist ivuxolimab in advanced cancers. Here immunoSEQ multiplex PCR was the method, and the copy in TCRdb shows in-frame clones only, minus some. The sample holds approximately 69,000 clones, roughly 83% seen once. This sample comprised CD4+ or CD8+ T cells sorted from blood, obtained in a trial of the OX40 agonist ivuxolimab. The receptors originated from an adult with an advanced solid tumor such as melanoma, head and neck, liver or kidney cancer.

The chain's CDR3 is CASGAAGDNEQFF. CDR3 in DNA: TGTGCTAGTGGGGCCGCCGGGGACAATGAGCAGTTCTTC. The chain uses TRBV12-5 and TRBJ2-1, with D maybe TRBD2 (5 bases). Trimming left V 6 bases short and J 5 bases short, with 11 bases between. Germline V gene lookup returns CDR1 LGHNT and CDR2 FRNRAP. The CDR3 loop spans 13 amino acids.

This chain joins TRBV29-1 and TRBJ2-3, with a weak D call TRBD1 (7 bases). From germline, CDR1 is SQVTM and CDR2 ANQGSEA. The CDR3 covers 14 residues. V was pared by 1 base and J by 3 bases, with 11 bases between. Written as DNA, the CDR3 is TGCAGCGTTGAAGCCCAGGGGGGAACAGATACGCAGTATTTT. This translates into CSVEAQGGTDTQYF.

The chain employs TRBV2 and TRBJ2-7; D perhaps matches TRBD1 (6 bases). The CDR3 is 14 amino acids. Trimming removed 5 bases from V and 3 bases from J, with 14 bases in between. Germline V gene sequence: CDR1 SNHLY, CDR2 FYNNEI. The CDR3 loop reads CASSKLQGYYEQYF. The CDR3 DNA follows: TGTGCCAGCAGTAAGTTACAGGGTTACTACGAGCAGTACTTC.

The rearrangement uses TRBV7-2 and TRBJ1-4, with TRBD1 identical over 11 bases. Losses at the gene ends were 4 bases for V and 5 bases for J; bases not matched to a gene: 3. Germline V gives CDR1 SGHTA, CDR2 FQGNSA. The CDR3 has 15 residues. Written as DNA, the CDR3 is TGTGCCAGCAGCTCAGGACAGGGGGCAAATGAAAAACTGTTTTTT. The encoded protein is CASSSGQGANEKLFF.

The chain employs TRBV18 and TRBJ2-2; D gene uncertain. V shed 2 bases and J shed 6 bases, with 7 bases lying between them. The CDR3 totals 13 residues. The germline V gene has CDR1 KGHSH and CDR2 LQKENI. CDR3: CASSPKEPGELFF. Here the CDR3 DNA reads TGTGCCAGCTCACCAAAGGAGCCCGGGGAGCTGTTTTTT.

The genes are TRBV27 and TRBJ2-5; D perhaps matches TRBD2 (5 bases). Germline CDR1 and CDR2: MNHEY and SMNVEV (reference sequence). The CDR3 has 13 residues. Trimming left V 2 bases short and J 5 bases short, with 9 bases between. CDR3 sequence: CASSLLRAETQYF. The CDR3 DNA follows: TGTGCCAGCAGTTTACTGCGGGCGGAGACCCAGTACTTC.

The sample holds one count of this clone. The chain carries TRBV28 and TRBJ2-3; possible D gene TRBD1, 5 bases. Germline CDR1 MDHEN, CDR2 SYDVKM. Trimming left V 9 bases short and J 0 bases short, with 16 bases between. This CDR3 has 15 residues. CDR3 sequence: CASFPRTPSTDTQYF. CDR3 DNA: TGTGCCAGTTTTCCCCGGACACCTAGCACAGATACGCAGTATTTT.

V and J are TRBV21-1 and TRBJ1-5. TRBV21-1 is marked as a pseudogene. The CDR3 loop spans 17 amino acids. CDR3 nucleotide sequence: TGTGCCAGCACCCGGTTAAGCGGGGAGGATGACAATCAGCCCCAGCATTTT. Translating it yields CASTRLSGEDDNQPQHF.

CDR3 sequence (DNA): TGTGCCAGCGCCTCTTGGAGCAATCAGCCCCAGCATTTT. Translating gives CASASWSNQPQHF. The V gene is TRBV27, the J gene TRBJ1-5; D remains ambiguous. V shed 8 bases and J shed 1 base, with 9 bases lying between them. The CDR3 consists of 13 residues. Germline V CDR1 and CDR2: MNHEY, SMNVEV (reference sequence).

The chain joins TRBV7-9 to TRBJ1-1; D might be TRBD1 (5 bases). Germline V lookup: CDR1 SEHNR, CDR2 FQNEAQ (reference sequence). The CDR3 runs 14 residues. V was clipped by 8 bases and J by 2 bases, with 15 bases between them. This CDR3 is CASFLGRGNTEAFF. CDR3 DNA sequence: TGTGCCAGCTTCTTAGGGAGGGGAAACACTGAAGCTTTCTTT.

The rearrangement uses TRBV7-9 and TRBJ2-1; the match to TRBD1 covers 9 bases. The junction had 11 bases not matched to a gene; V was cut back by 6 bases and J by 2 bases. Germline V gene lookup returns CDR1 SEHNR and CDR2 FQNEAQ (reference sequence). The CDR3 spans 17 residues. CDR3 coding DNA: TGTGCCAGCAGTCAACCCTGGGGACAGGGAACCTACAATGAGCAGTTCTTC. Its protein is CASSQPWGQGTYNEQFF.

The chain joins TRBV18 to TRBJ1-4; 7 positions match TRBD1. Trimming removed 3 bases from V and 1 base from J; junction bases left unmatched: 8. Germline loops: CDR1 KGHSH, CDR2 LQKENI. The CDR3 loop spans 17 amino acids. CDR3 sequence: CASSPPGQLKTNEKLFF. CDR3 DNA: TGTGCCAGCTCACCTCCGGGACAGTTGAAAACTAATGAAAAACTGTTTTTT. The whole variable domain, remainder taken from reference TRBV18 and TRBJ1-4, is NAGVMQNPRHLVRRRGQEARLRCSPMKGHSHVYWYRQLPEEGLKFMVYLQKENIIDESGMPKERFSAEFPKEGPSILRIQQVVRGDSAAYFCASSPPGQLKTNEKLFFGSGTQLSVL.

This clone has only a few counts. The genes are TRBV6-4 and TRBJ2-2; perhaps TRBD1 as D (7 bases). The CDR3 consists of 13 residues. The V and J ends lost 2 bases and 11 bases respectively, with 12 bases between them. The germline V gene has CDR1 MRHNA and CDR2 SNTAGT. The CDR3 nucleotides are TGTGCCAGCAGTGACCGCAGGGGGGCCGAGCTGTTTTTT. This translates into CASSDRRGAELFF.

The V and J genes are TRBV5-4 and TRBJ2-7, with D perhaps TRBD1 (5 bases). CDR3 length equals 12 residues. Germline loops: CDR1 SGHNT, CDR2 YYREEE (reference sequence). V dropped 5 bases and J dropped 6 bases, with 12 bases sitting between them. The DNA for the CDR3 is TGTGCCAGCAGTACCAAGGGGTTCGAGCAGTACTTC. The encoded protein is CASSTKGFEQYF.

V gene TRBV2 combines with J gene TRBJ2-7; 7 bases are a match to TRBD2. In germline, CDR1 is SNHLY, CDR2 FYNNEI. This CDR3 comprises 14 residues. The V and J ends lost 6 bases and 3 bases, in that order; junction bases with no gene match: 8. The CDR3 coding sequence is TGTGCCAGCAGGCCCCGGGACTACGACTACGAGCAGTACTTC. Translation gives CASRPRDYDYEQYF. Full variable domain (remainder filled in from reference TRBV2 and TRBJ2-7): EPEVTQTPSHQVTQMGQEVILRCVPISNHLYFYWYRQILGQKVEFLVSFYNNEISEKSEIFDDQFSVERPDGSNFTLKIRSTKLEDSAMYFCASRPRDYDYEQYFGPGTRLTVT.

This chain links TRBV6-6 with TRBJ1-1; D is possibly TRBD1 (5 bases). The V gene lost 6 bases and the J gene lost 2 bases, with 13 bases spanning the gap. CDR3 length: 14 residues. Germline V gene sequence: CDR1 MNHNY, CDR2 SVGAGI (reference sequence). CDR3 DNA sequence: TGTGCCAGCAGAAGGGACGGGGAAAACACTGAAGCTTTCTTT. It encodes CASRRDGENTEAFF.

J is TRBJ1-1 and V is TRBV19; D gene ambiguous. The CDR3 is 13 amino acids. V was pared by 4 bases and J by 5 bases, with 11 bases between. The germline V gene has CDR1 LNHDA and CDR2 SQIVND (reference sequence). The CDR3 nucleotides read TGTGCCAGTAGTAATTCCCCCGGGACTGAAGCTTTCTTT. It is translated as CASSNSPGTEAFF.

The chain has TRBV4-1 and TRBJ1-4; no clear D. Germline CDR1 reads MGHRA; CDR2 reads YSYEKL. This CDR3 region has 15 residues. V was pared by 4 bases and J by 8 bases, with 17 bases between. CDR3 nucleotides: TGCGCCAGCAGCCCCAGAGGGTCTCGGGGAGAAAAACTGTTTTTT. Protein sequence: CASSPRGSRGEKLFF.

This chain joins TRBV9 and TRBJ2-7; D perhaps matches TRBD2 (6 bases). This CDR3 comprises 15 residues. Germline V gene sequence: CDR1 SGDLS, CDR2 YYNGEE. Trimming left V 0 bases short and J 5 bases short, with 15 bases between. CDR3 sequence (DNA): TGTGCCAGCAGCGTAGGTGTGCTTCGGGGGAACGAGCAGTACTTC. Protein product: CASSVGVLRGNEQYF.

There are a few counts of this clone. The chain combines TRBV2 with TRBJ1-5; TRBD1 might be the D (6 bases). Looked up from germline, CDR1 is SNHLY and CDR2 is FYNNEI. Deletions cut 4 bases from V and 4 bases from J, with 11 bases between. This CDR3 is 14 amino acids long. As DNA, the CDR3 is TGTGCCAGCAGTGGTAAGGACAGAAATCAGCCCCAGCATTTT. Protein sequence: CASSGKDRNQPQHF.

The chain employs TRBV28 and TRBJ1-5, with D perhaps matching TRBD1 (6 bases). V lost 5 bases and J lost 4, with 21 bases in between. Looked up from germline, CDR1 is MDHEN and CDR2 is SYDVKM. CDR3 length: 17 amino acids. CDR3 in amino acids: CASSPMGVGRGNQPQHF. The DNA of the CDR3 is TGTGCCAGCAGTCCCATGGGGGTTGGGAGGGGGAATCAGCCCCAGCATTTT. The full variable domain, its missing parts supplied by reference TRBV28 and TRBJ1-5, is DVKVTQSSRYLVKRTGEKVFLECVQDMDHENMFWYRQDPGLGLRLIYFSYDVKMKEKGDIPEGYSVSREKKERFSLILESASTNQTSMYLCASSPMGVGRGNQPQHFGDGTRLSIL.

This clone was seen only once. CDR3 nucleotide sequence: TGTGCCAGCTCACCAAAGAAGGGCAGTGGAAGTGAGCAGTACTTC. Protein: CASSPKKGSGSEQYF. The V and J genes are TRBV18 and TRBJ2-7; D is ambiguous. Germline V gene lookup returns CDR1 KGHSH and CDR2 LQKENI. Trimming shortened V by 2 bases and J by 7 bases, and 18 bases separated the two germline ends. The CDR3 is 15 residues long.

This clone came up once. The V gene is TRBV6-5, the J gene TRBJ2-7, with D perhaps TRBD1 (6 bases). CDR3 length equals 14 residues. V was shortened by 6 bases and J by 3 bases, with 15 bases between the two germline ends. Germline CDR1 and CDR2: MNHEY and SVGAGI. Here the CDR3 reads CASSQRGGSYEQYF. CDR3 nucleotides: TGTGCCAGCAGCCAGAGAGGGGGAAGCTACGAGCAGTACTTC.

In this sample, this clone turned up once. CDR3 protein: CASSVGSGRSDTQYF. CDR3 bases: TGTGCCAGCAGTGTGGGTAGCGGGAGGTCAGATACGCAGTATTTT. The chain employs TRBV25-1 and TRBJ2-3; 10 bases are shared with TRBD2. Germline CDR1 and CDR2: MGHDK and SYGVNS. V shed 4 bases and J 4 bases; nucleotides not matched to a gene: 5. This CDR3 spans 15 amino acids.

This chain connects TRBV19 to TRBJ2-2, with no clear D. V gave up 5 bases and J gave up 5 bases, with 15 bases separating them. The CDR3 extends over 15 amino acids. CDR1 and CDR2 (germline): LNHDA, SQIVND (reference sequence). The CDR3 here is CASSDLGMSTGELFF. CDR3 in DNA: TGTGCCAGTAGTGATTTGGGTATGTCGACCGGGGAGCTGTTTTTT.

V and J are TRBV7-3 and TRBJ2-3; D is perhaps TRBD2 (5 bases). Trimming stripped 6 bases from V and 2 bases from J, with 12 bases between. Germline lookup yields CDR1 SGHTA and CDR2 FQGTGA. The CDR3 totals 14 residues. CDR3: CASSPRGLTDTQYF. DNA of the CDR3: TGTGCCAGCAGTCCTCGCGGACTCACAGATACGCAGTATTTT.

This clone was observed a few times. V usage is TRBV4-1 and J usage is TRBJ1-5; 7 bases are shared with TRBD1. V shed 0 bases and J 9 bases; nucleotides not matched to a gene: 5. Germline V gene sequence: CDR1 MGHRA, CDR2 YSYEKL. This CDR3 is built from 14 residues. This CDR3 is CASSQEAGGRPQHF. CDR3 coding DNA: TGCGCCAGCAGCCAAGAAGCAGGGGGGAGGCCCCAGCATTTT.

This chain uses TRBV5-4 with TRBJ1-1; TRBD1 is a possible D gene (5 bases). This CDR3 comprises 15 residues. Germline CDR1 SGHNT, CDR2 YYREEE (reference sequence). V lost 4 bases and J lost 5, with 18 bases in between. DNA for the CDR3: TGTGCCAGCAGCCAATCCTCTTGGGGGGGAACTGAAGCTTTCTTT. Translated, it gives CASSQSSWGGTEAFF.